This T cell receptor (beta chain) stems from a study of shared clonotypes between healthy human individuals. This clone was counted between two and nine times. What it binds is unknown. Under the authors' procedure: For the immunoSEQ data, sequences were junction-only without quality scores, so filtering differed. TCRdb's copy holds only in-frame clones and misses some; the assay was immunoSEQ multiplex PCR. The V and J calls and the clone size are those of that table, but D and trimming were determined from the DNA. There are roughly 1.5 million clones in the sample; around 98% occur only once, and 0.45% lies in the top ten. Findings and caveats of the study: Estimated clonotype richness was generally higher in naive than memory subsets.

The CDR3 is made up of 14 amino acids. Trimming pared 6 bases from V and 4 bases from J, leaving 15 bases between. In germline, CDR1 is SNHLY, CDR2 FYNNEI. What was sequenced was naive CD4+ T cells sorted from blood. The subset here: CD45RA+ positively selected. This chain links TRBV2 with TRBJ1-1; possibly TRBD1 for D (6 bases). The sequence came from a man aged 30-40 years in good health. The CDR3 DNA reads as TGTGCCAGCAGAGGAAGGGGGTCAGGCACTGAAGCTTTCTTT. Translating gives CASRGRGSGTEAFF. Combining the CDR3 with reference TRBV2 and TRBJ1-1 gives the whole variable domain EPEVTQTPSHQVTQMGQEVILRCVPISNHLYFYWYRQILGQKVEFLVSFYNNEISEKSEIFDDQFSVERPDGSNFTLKIRSTKLEDSAMYFCASRGRGSGTEAFFGQGTRLTVV.